Listed here are 31 T cell receptor beta chains from one sample, sequenced in a study of blood T cell repertoires in COVID-19. TCRdb keeps only in-frame clones here, not all; method: immunoSEQ multiplex PCR. The sample lists 190,000 or so clones; roughly 89% were seen once. The specimen was peripheral blood. The receptors originated from a young woman who had recovered from COVID-19.

The genes are TRBV6-6 and TRBJ1-1; TRBD1 is a possible D gene (5 bases). V lost 7 bases and J 1 base, leaving 16 bases between the germline ends. The CDR3 sequence is 15 residues long. Germline loops: CDR1 MNHNY, CDR2 SVGAGI (reference sequence). The DNA for the CDR3 is TGTGCCAGCACCAAACCCCAGGGCGGGAACACTGAAGCTTTCTTT. Its protein product is CASTKPQGGNTEAFF.

The V call is TRBV24-1, the J call TRBJ2-1; TRBD2 matches 9 bases. After removal of 7 bases from V and 7 bases from J, the junction contained 10 bases not matched to a gene. The CDR3 has 15 amino acids. Germline CDR1 reads KGHDR; CDR2 reads SFDVKD. CDR3 sequence: CATREAGGPGNEQFF. The DNA for the CDR3 is TGTGCCACCAGGGAGGCGGGAGGGCCGGGGAATGAGCAGTTCTTC.

The V and J genes are TRBV5-1 and TRBJ1-1, with 7 bases that match TRBD1. This CDR3 has 16 amino acids. V trimming: 0 bases; J trimming: 0 bases; junction bases outside the gene matches: 5. Per germline, CDR1 SGHRS and CDR2 YFSETQ. In DNA, the CDR3 is TGCGCCAGCAGCTTGGGCAAGGGGGCCATGAACACTGAAGCTTTCTTT. Translation gives CASSLGKGAMNTEAFF.

This chain uses TRBV6-5 with TRBJ2-1; 15 bases line up with TRBD2. Trimming took 4 bases from V and 10 from J; bases not matched to a gene: 5. Per the germline V gene, CDR1 is MNHEY and CDR2 is SVGAGI. The CDR3 is 15 residues long. The CDR3 protein is CASSSLGTSGREQFF. The CDR3 bases are TGTGCCAGCAGTTCCCTAGGGACTAGCGGGAGGGAGCAGTTCTTC.

With regard to this clone: Compared with germline, one end of the junction differs, possibly owing to a read error. The J gene is TRBJ1-1, the V gene TRBV30; TRBD1 might be the D (5 bases). In germline, CDR1 is GTSNPN, CDR2 SVGIG (reference sequence). This CDR3 has 13 amino acids. CDR3 protein: CAWSVRGNSEAFF. CDR3 nucleotide sequence: TGTGCCTGGAGTGTAAGGGGAAACAGTGAAGCTTTCTTT.

This chain uses TRBV6-6 with TRBJ2-7; possibly TRBD1 for D (6 bases). Germline assignment: CDR1 MNHNY and CDR2 SVGAGI (reference sequence). V was shortened by 4 bases and J by 4 bases, with 8 bases between the two germline ends. The length of the CDR3 is 12 residues. CDR3 nucleotides: TGTGCCAGCAGTTCCACAGGGTACGAGCAGTACGTC. It specifies CASSSTGYEQYV.

V usage is TRBV19 and J usage is TRBJ2-5; D perhaps matches TRBD1 (5 bases). The CDR3 has 16 amino acids. CDR1 and CDR2 (germline): LNHDA, SQIVND (reference sequence). V lost 3 bases and J lost 3, with 17 bases in between. The CDR3 DNA sequence: TGTGCCAGTAGTATCTTCTATGCCCAGGGAAAAGAGACCCAGTACTTC. Amino acid sequence: CASSIFYAQGKETQYF.

This sequence joins TRBV5-4 and TRBJ2-1; D is uncertain. The CDR3 contains 14 residues. V lost 4 bases and J lost 2, with 10 bases in between. Germline lookup yields CDR1 SGHNT and CDR2 YYREEE (reference sequence). The CDR3 is CASSVGGAYNEQFF. As DNA, the CDR3 is TGTGCCAGCAGCGTGGGCGGCGCCTACAATGAGCAGTTCTTC.

The rearrangement links TRBV11-2 to TRBJ2-1, with 10 bases lining up with TRBD2. Germline CDR1 is SGHAT and CDR2 is FQNNGV. The junction had 14 bases not matched to a gene; V was cut back by 5 bases and J by 7 bases. The CDR3 length is 17 residues. For the CDR3, the DNA is TGTGCCAGCAGCCCCGATCGGACTAGCGGACTTGGAAATGAGCAGTTCTTC. It is translated as CASSPDRTSGLGNEQFF.

This clone was seen a single time. The chain carries TRBV24-1 and TRBJ2-3, with 10 bases fitting TRBD1. The V segment lost 5 bases and the J segment 3 bases; nucleotides outside the gene matches: 4. Germline V gene sequence: CDR1 KGHDR, CDR2 SFDVKD. CDR3 size: 15 residues. CDR3 sequence reads: CATSAGTGDTDTQYF. The DNA for the CDR3 is TGTGCCACCAGTGCCGGGACAGGGGATACAGATACGCAGTATTTT.

This sequence joins TRBV14 and TRBJ2-7; 7 bases map to TRBD1. CDR3 length: 14 residues. The V gene end was trimmed by 0 bases and the J gene end by 6 bases; junction bases not matched to a gene: 5. Germline V gives CDR1 SGHDN, CDR2 FVKESK. CDR3 residues: CASSQDIGQAEQYV. In DNA, the CDR3 is TGTGCCAGCAGCCAAGATATAGGACAGGCCGAGCAGTACGTC.

This sequence joins TRBV3-1 (or the pseudogene TRBV3-2) and TRBJ2-2, with D perhaps matching TRBD1 (5 bases). This CDR3 region has 16 residues. Trimming cost V 2 bases and J 1 base, with 11 bases left between them. The germline V gene encodes CDR1 LGHDT and CDR2 YNNKEL (reference sequence). The CDR3 DNA is TGTGCCAGCAGCCAATGGTCAGGGATGAACACCGGGGAGCTGTTTTTT. Its translation is CASSQWSGMNTGELFF.

The chain couples TRBV9 to TRBJ2-3; 7 positions agree with TRBD2. Per germline, CDR1 SGDLS and CDR2 YYNGEE. CDR3 length equals 16 residues. The ends lost 4 bases at V and 7 bases at J; junction bases unmatched: 15. The CDR3 nucleotides read TGTGCCAGCAGCCCCAGAAGGGAGGGTACCGTATATACGCAGTATTTT. Its translation is CASSPRREGTVYTQYF.

The chain combines TRBV4-1 with TRBJ2-5; TRBD2 agrees at 16 bases. The junction had 7 bases not matched to a gene; V was cut back by 4 bases and J by 2 bases. Germline CDR1 is MGHRA and CDR2 is YSYEKL. The CDR3 sequence is 18 residues long. CDR3 residues: CASSRGTSGRAWQETQYF. For the CDR3, the DNA is TGCGCCAGCAGCCGAGGGACTAGCGGGAGGGCGTGGCAAGAGACCCAGTACTTC.

The rearrangement links TRBV7-6 to TRBJ2-1, with TRBD2 matching over 8 bases. This CDR3 is 16 amino acids long. V gave up 3 bases and J gave up 6 bases; unmatched junction bases: 10. Germline V lookup: CDR1 SGHVS, CDR2 FNYEAQ. The CDR3 nucleotides read TGTGCCAGCAGCTTCTCCCCGGGAGGGCGGCTCAATGAGCAGTTCTTC. This translates into CASSFSPGGRLNEQFF.

The chain combines TRBV7-6 with TRBJ2-3; TRBD2 matches at 16 bases. V trimming: 4 bases; J trimming: 0 bases; junction bases outside the gene matches: 4. The CDR3 loop spans 18 amino acids. Germline V gene sequence: CDR1 SGHVS, CDR2 FNYEAQ. The CDR3 DNA follows: TGTGCCAGCAGCTCTCCGGGACTAGCGGGAGGGAGCACAGATACGCAGTATTTT. Its translation: CASSSPGLAGGSTDTQYF.

V is TRBV29-1 and J is TRBJ1-1; D remains unclear. The V and J ends lost 7 bases and 2 bases respectively, with 11 bases between them. The CDR3 loop spans 12 amino acids. Germline values: CDR1 SQVTM, CDR2 ANQGSEA. The CDR3 DNA follows: TGCAGCGCTCGATTGACTAACACTGAAGCTTTCTTT. It encodes CSARLTNTEAFF.

This sequence joins TRBV28 and TRBJ1-1, with D perhaps matching TRBD1 (5 bases). Trimming shortened V by 2 bases and J by 5 bases, and 12 bases separated the two germline ends. There are 14 residues in the CDR3. Germline CDR1 MDHEN, CDR2 SYDVKM. In DNA form, the CDR3 reads TGTGCCAGCAGTTTACGACAAGGGGCGACTGAAGCTTTCTTT. Encoded protein: CASSLRQGATEAFF. The full variable domain, with the rest looked up from reference TRBV28 and TRBJ1-1, is DVKVTQSSRYLVKRTGEKVFLECVQDMDHENMFWYRQDPGLGLRLIYFSYDVKMKEKGDIPEGYSVSREKKERFSLILESASTNQTSMYLCASSLRQGATEAFFGQGTRLTVV.

This clone was recorded once. This chain's CDR3 is CAISAGISGNTIYF. The CDR3 DNA sequence: TGTGCCATCTCGGCGGGGATCTCTGGAAACACCATATATTTT. V is TRBV19 and J is TRBJ1-3; D is unresolved. This CDR3 comprises 14 residues. Trimming shortened V by 10 bases and J by 0 bases, and 13 bases separated the two germline ends. Per the germline V gene, CDR1 is LNHDA and CDR2 is SQIVND (reference sequence).

This sequence joins TRBV5-6 and TRBJ2-7; no clear D. Germline V CDR1 and CDR2: SGHDT, YYEEEE. Between the trimmed V and J ends, which lost 4 bases and 0 bases, there was a span of 5 bases. The CDR3 covers 12 residues. This chain's CDR3 is CASSLSSYEQYV. The DNA for the CDR3 is TGTGCCAGCAGCCTTAGCTCCTACGAGCAGTACGTC.

The chain couples TRBV10-3 to TRBJ2-3, with a possible D match to TRBD1 (5 bases). The CDR3 spans 14 residues. Trimming removed 3 bases from V and 2 bases from J, with 9 bases in between. Germline lookup yields CDR1 ENHRY and CDR2 SYGVKD. CDR3 protein: CAISDRASTDTQYF. CDR3 DNA: TGTGCCATCAGTGACAGGGCGTCCACAGATACGCAGTATTTT.

The chain carries TRBV11-2 and TRBJ1-2; D possibly corresponds to TRBD1 (6 bases). With 8 bases removed from V and 5 bases from J, the gap between germline ends came to 24 bases. CDR3 size: 16 residues. Germline V gene sequence: CDR1 SGHAT, CDR2 FQNNGV. DNA for the CDR3: TGTGCCAGCCATGGGACACTCGGGGGGGATTCTTATGGCTACACCTTC. This codes for CASHGTLGGDSYGYTF.

This clone was recorded once. The chain joins TRBV28 to TRBJ2-2; D is perhaps TRBD2 (7 bases). Germline assignment: CDR1 MDHEN and CDR2 SYDVKM. CDR3 length: 14 amino acids. V lost 8 bases, J lost 7 bases, and 17 bases lay in between. The CDR3 sequence is CASRKGGASGELFF. CDR3 DNA sequence: TGTGCCAGCCGAAAGGGGGGGGCGAGCGGGGAGCTGTTTTTT.

J is TRBJ2-3 and V is TRBV11-1, with D perhaps matching TRBD1 (6 bases). The CDR3 consists of 15 residues. The V end was cut by 1 base, the J end by 5 bases, with 13 bases between. Germline V lookup: CDR1 SGHAT, CDR2 FQDESV (reference sequence). CDR3 bases: TGTGCCAGCAGCTTAGAGCGCCAGGGGTTAGATACGCAGTATTTT. Its translation is CASSLERQGLDTQYF.

This chain joins TRBV19 and TRBJ2-6; 8 bases match TRBD1. CDR1 and CDR2 (germline): LNHDA, SQIVND (reference sequence). Trimming cost V 5 bases and J 0 bases; bases outside gene matches: 6. This CDR3 has 17 amino acids. The CDR3 coding sequence is TGTGCCAGTAGTCCCTACAGGGGGACCTCTGGGGCCAACGTCCTGACTTTC. This codes for CASSPYRGTSGANVLTF.

The chain combines TRBV25-1 with TRBJ1-6; no firm D call. CDR1 MGHDK and CDR2 SYGVNS come from the germline V gene. This CDR3 is built from 14 residues. V was trimmed by 3 bases and J by 0 bases, leaving 3 bases between them. In DNA form, the CDR3 reads TGTGCCAGCAGTGACAGCTCCTATAATTCACCCCTCCACTTT. It translates to CASSDSSYNSPLHF.

This clone was seen just once. The rearrangement joins TRBV18 to TRBJ2-1; 7 positions match TRBD2. V lost 0 bases and J lost 6; bases outside the gene matches: 5. In germline, CDR1 is KGHSH, CDR2 LQKENI. The CDR3 is 15 residues long. This CDR3 reads CASSPPGPGGNEQFF. The CDR3 nucleotides are TGTGCCAGCTCACCACCCGGGCCGGGGGGCAATGAGCAGTTCTTC.

DNA for the CDR3: TGTGCCAGCAGCTTGACGACTTTAGAGACCCAGTACTTC. Its protein is CASSLTTLETQYF. The gene calls are TRBV7-2 and TRBJ2-5; D is uncertain. The CDR3 is made up of 13 amino acids. Trimming stripped 3 bases from V and 4 bases from J, with 9 bases between. In germline, CDR1 is SGHTA, CDR2 FQGNSA.

This rearrangement joins TRBV7-2 to TRBJ1-5, with TRBD1 matching over 8 bases. The ends lost 1 base at V and 4 bases at J; junction bases unmatched: 3. Germline V gene sequence: CDR1 SGHTA, CDR2 FQGNSA. CDR3 length equals 15 residues. The CDR3 nucleotides read TGTGCCAGCAGCTTAGAACGACAGGGGAATCAGCCCCAGCATTTT. The encoded protein is CASSLERQGNQPQHF. The whole variable domain, remainder taken from reference TRBV7-2 and TRBJ1-5, is GAGVSQSPSNKVTEKGKDVELRCDPISGHTALYWYRQSLGQGLEFLIYFQGNSAPDKSGLPSDRFSAERTGGSVSTLTIQRTQQEDSAVYLCASSLERQGNQPQHFGDGTRLSIL.

The chain couples TRBV5-6 to TRBJ2-1; 11 bases are shared with TRBD2. There are 16 residues in the CDR3. The ends lost 0 bases at V and 4 bases at J; junction bases unmatched: 3. CDR1 and CDR2 from the germline V gene are SGHDT and YYEEEE. The CDR3 coding sequence is TGTGCCAGCAGCTTGGGACTAGCGGGACCTTACAATGAGCAGTTCTTC. Translated: CASSLGLAGPYNEQFF.

This sequence joins TRBV2 and TRBJ1-1, with D perhaps matching TRBD1 (6 bases). The CDR3 has 16 residues. Trimming removed 4 bases at V and 4 bases at J, with 19 bases between. Germline V gives CDR1 SNHLY, CDR2 FYNNEI. CDR3: CASSVEAGQGGTEAFF. The CDR3 DNA reads TGTGCCAGCAGTGTAGAGGCAGGGCAAGGGGGCACTGAAGCTTTCTTT.